The 9 T cell receptor beta chains in this list originate from one sample, sequenced in a study of CD8 T cells in ankylosing spondylitis (TCRdb year 2017). The library was generated by 5' RACE. Sequencer: Illumina HiSeq 2500. The public reads were reanalyzed by TCRdb: fastp trimming at Q25, MiXCR alignment, in-frame beta chains only. Identical CDR3 proteins give one entry, which carries the most common genes and DNA. In this sample the table shows 150,000 to 200,000 distinct CDR3 sequences, 30% to 35% of which occur a single time. The top ten hold 6% of the sample. The sequenced sample was synovial fluid, either unsorted or a sorted T cell fraction (not recorded which). These TCRs come from a male donor with ankylosing spondylitis.

CDR3 nucleotides: TGTGCCATCAGGGGGACAGGCGACTATGGCTACACCTTC. It translates to CAIRGTGDYGYTF. V gene TRBV10-3 combines with J gene TRBJ1-2, with 8 bases fitting TRBD1. J was trimmed by 3 bases and V by 6 bases; bases with no gene match: 3. This CDR3 spans 13 amino acids. Germline V lookup: CDR1 ENHRY, CDR2 SYGVKD.

The chain links TRBV9 to TRBJ2-1, with D possibly TRBD1 on 5 matching bases. With 4 bases removed from V and 7 bases from J, the gap between germline ends came to 18 bases. Germline assignment: CDR1 SGDLS and CDR2 YYNGEE. CDR3 length equals 15 residues. CDR3 sequence: CASSPGTAPGNEQFF. The CDR3 region has the DNA TGTGCCAGCAGCCCAGGCACGGCCCCAGGGAATGAGCAGTTCTTC.

The genes are TRBV30 and TRBJ1-3; 7 bases line up with TRBD1. Germline CDR1 is GTSNPN and CDR2 is SVGIG (reference sequence). The CDR3 loop spans 15 amino acids. The trim removed 1 base at V and 3 bases at J, leaving 6 bases unmatched. The CDR3 protein is CAWSASDRDGNTIYF. CDR3 nucleotides: TGTGCCTGGAGTGCTTCCGACAGGGATGGAAACACCATATATTTT.

This clonotype appeared a few times. An end of the junction differs from the germline gene, which may be a read error. V is TRBV7-7 and J is TRBJ2-2; tentatively, D is TRBD1 or TRBD2 (5 bases each). This CDR3 is built from 13 residues. Germline V gives CDR1 SSHAT, CDR2 FNYEAQ (reference sequence). CDR3 protein: CASSLFGGGELFF. The CDR3, as DNA: TGTGCTAGCAGCTTATTTGGGGGCGGGGAGCTGTTTTTT.

This clonotype appeared once. The gene calls are TRBV12-3 or TRBV12-4 and TRBJ2-7, with 14 bases that match TRBD2. Germline trimming cut 5 bases from V and 3 bases from J; bases unmatched to any gene: 3. The CDR3 has 15 amino acids. For the CDR3, the DNA is TGTGCCAGCAGTGGCGGGACTAGCGGGAGCTACGAGCAGTACTTC. Its protein is CASSGGTSGSYEQYF.

By share, this clonotype counts as medium-sized. The chain combines TRBV5-1 with TRBJ1-2; no firm D call. Germline CDR1 SGHRS, CDR2 YFSETQ. The V end was cut by 0 bases, the J end by 6 bases, with 12 bases between. The CDR3 has 14 amino acids. The CDR3 loop is CASSLGSSGNGYTF. The CDR3 bases are TGCGCCAGCAGCTTGGGCAGTTCAGGCAATGGCTACACCTTC.

This clonotype was counted many times. V is TRBV5-1 and J is TRBJ2-7, with 10 bases lining up with TRBD1. Trimming took 5 bases from V and 4 from J; bases not matched to a gene: 9. The CDR3 totals 15 residues. Germline loops: CDR1 SGHRS, CDR2 YFSETQ. The DNA of the CDR3 is TGCGCCAGCAGTCGACAGGGGGCCGCAGCTTACGAGCAGTACTTC. Translation gives CASSRQGAAAYEQYF.

This clonotype has a handful of counts. This chain uses TRBV2 with TRBJ1-1; D not certain. Trimming stripped 10 bases from V and 3 bases from J, with 9 bases between. This CDR3 spans 11 amino acids. Per germline, CDR1 SNHLY and CDR2 FYNNEI. CDR3 coding DNA: TGTGCCACCGAGTACGACACTGAAGCTTTCTTT. It codes for CATEYDTEAFF.

This sequence joins TRBV7-2 and TRBJ2-5; 11 bases align to TRBD2. In germline, CDR1 is SGHTA, CDR2 FQGNSA. J lost 4 bases, V lost 2 bases, and 3 bases had no gene match. The CDR3 is 15 residues long. The CDR3 DNA reads TGTGCCAGCAGCTTAACTAGCGGGAGTCTAGAGACCCAGTACTTC. Its protein is CASSLTSGSLETQYF.